The 29 T cell receptor beta chains below all came from one sample that was sequenced in a study of blood T cells in healthy people across ages. Alongside a J-beta primer mix, a sample-barcoded 5' primer served in a second PCR lasting about 7 to 12 cycles. Using its own MiXCR run on the 5' RACE reads, TCRdb lists one record per CDR3 protein. The repertoire includes roughly 1,500,000 distinct CDR3 sequences, around two fifths of them detected once, and approximately 7.9% sits in the top ten. The material sequenced was blood. These receptors were obtained from a woman aged 18-29 years in good health.

This clonotype has just a few counts. This sequence joins TRBV4-1 and TRBJ1-2; no reliable D call. The germline V gene has CDR1 MGHRA and CDR2 YSYEKL. The V end lost 0 bases, the J end lost 4 bases, and 12 bases lay between the germline ends. CDR3 size: 15 residues. CDR3 in DNA: TGCGCCAGCAGCCAAGAGGGCAGAGAAAGCTATGGCTACACCTTC. Residues: CASSQEGRESYGYTF.

This clonotype has more than one count but fewer than ten. The chain recombines TRBV7-8 with TRBJ2-1, with 7 positions matching TRBD2. V gave up 2 bases and J gave up 0 bases; unmatched junction bases: 4. The germline V gene has CDR1 SGHVS and CDR2 FQNEAQ. The CDR3 runs 16 residues. As DNA, the CDR3 is TGTGCCAGCAGCTTAATACTAGCGAGCTCCTACAATGAGCAGTTCTTC. As protein: CASSLILASSYNEQFF.

This chain uses TRBV25-1 with TRBJ1-1; D is undetermined. CDR1 and CDR2 from the germline V gene are MGHDK and SYGVNS. The CDR3 has 16 amino acids. Trimming stripped 6 bases from V and 2 bases from J, with 19 bases between. CDR3 in amino acids: CASSASGSGKNTEAFF. For the CDR3, the DNA is TGTGCCAGCAGCGCCTCGGGGTCGGGAAAAAACACTGAAGCTTTCTTT.

The genes are TRBV6-6 and TRBJ2-6; D might be TRBD2 (5 bases). The CDR3 runs 14 residues. Germline loops: CDR1 MNHNY, CDR2 SVGAGI (reference sequence). Between the trimmed V and J ends, which lost 9 bases and 2 bases, there was a span of 11 bases. The CDR3 bases are TGTGCCAGTGTGGCGGGCACTGGGGCCAACGTCCTGACTTTC. Its protein product is CASVAGTGANVLTF.

The gene calls are TRBV6-1 and TRBJ2-5, with 10 bases that match TRBD2. Germline CDR1 and CDR2: MNHNS and SASEGT. Trimming at V came to 6 bases and at J to 2 bases, leaving 6 bases not matched to a gene. CDR3 length: 15 amino acids. The CDR3 nucleotides are TGTGCCAGCAGGCTGGGGACTAGCGAGCAAGAGACCCAGTACTTC. It codes for CASRLGTSEQETQYF.

This chain connects TRBV7-2 to TRBJ2-5, with D unclear. V dropped 5 bases and J dropped 11 bases, with 21 bases sitting between them. The CDR3 runs 14 residues. The germline CDR1 and CDR2 sequences are SGHTA and FQGNSA. The DNA for the CDR3 is TGTGCCAGCAGCGCCGCCCCCTGGAACAATGAGCAGTACTTC. It yields the protein CASSAAPWNNEQYF. The whole variable domain, remainder taken from reference TRBV7-2 and TRBJ2-5, is GAGVSQSPSNKVTEKGKDVELRCDPISGHTALYWYRQSLGQGLEFLIYFQGNSAPDKSGLPSDRFSAERTGGSVSTLTIQRTQQEDSAVYLCASSAAPWNNEQYFGPGTRLLVL.

The CDR3 coding sequence is TGCGCCAGCAGCCAAAACCCCTGGTCCGGGGCCAACGTCCTGACTTTC. It specifies CASSQNPWSGANVLTF. The chain joins TRBV4-1 to TRBJ2-6, with unresolved D. Germline V lookup: CDR1 MGHRA, CDR2 YSYEKL. The CDR3 is made up of 16 amino acids. Trimming left V 2 bases short and J 4 bases short, with 12 bases between.

In this sample, this clonotype turned up a few times. The V gene is TRBV5-1, the J gene TRBJ2-3, with TRBD1 matching 7 bases. Germline trimming cut 4 bases from V and 3 bases from J; bases unmatched to any gene: 11. Germline V lookup: CDR1 SGHRS, CDR2 YFSETQ. This CDR3 spans 16 amino acids. DNA for the CDR3: TGCGCCAGCAGCCCCCTCGGGGACAGCTCAACAGATACGCAGTATTTT. It codes for CASSPLGDSSTDTQYF.

Of note for this clonotype: One junction end does not reproduce the germline sequence, and a read error may be involved. This rearrangement joins TRBV5-1 to TRBJ2-1; 8 nucleotides match TRBD2. The closer fit of TRBJ2-7 to the DNA end suggests the J call may be wrong. This CDR3 comprises 15 residues. Germline V CDR1 and CDR2: SGHRS, YFSETQ. The CDR3 DNA sequence: TGCACCAGCAGCTTGGCCAGCGGGGGAACCTACGAGCAGTACTTC. This translates into CTSSLASGGTYEQYF.

The chain carries TRBV11-1 and TRBJ2-7; D is possibly TRBD2 (6 bases). The CDR3 length is 16 residues. CDR1 SGHAT and CDR2 FQDESV come from the germline V gene (reference sequence). V shed 5 bases and J shed 1 base, with 18 bases lying between them. The CDR3 spells CASSPAGTSSSYEQYF. The CDR3 nucleotides read TGTGCCAGCAGCCCTGCAGGGACTTCCAGTTCCTACGAGCAGTACTTC.

In its sample, this clonotype was seen once. The rearrangement joins TRBV28 to TRBJ1-1; no clear D. Trimming left V 7 bases short and J 5 bases short, with 20 bases between. The CDR3 has 15 residues. Looked up from germline, CDR1 is MDHEN and CDR2 is SYDVKM. CDR3 protein: CASTFLDGVGTEAFF. In DNA, the CDR3 is TGTGCCAGCACCTTCCTCGACGGGGTTGGGACTGAAGCTTTCTTT.

This chain uses TRBV6-1 with TRBJ2-6; weak D call: TRBD1 (5 bases). CDR1 is MNHNS and CDR2 is SASEGT in the germline V gene. The ends were cut back, 6 bases at V and 0 bases at J, with 21 bases in the middle. The CDR3 is 19 residues long. DNA for the CDR3: TGTGCCAGCAGAGATGCCAGGGCAGGCCGGGTCTCTGGGGCCAACGTCCTGACTTTC. It is translated as CASRDARAGRVSGANVLTF.

This chain uses TRBV29-1 with TRBJ2-1, with 12 bases that match TRBD2. Germline V gives CDR1 SQVTM, CDR2 ANQGSEA. This CDR3 is built from 13 residues. The CDR3 sequence: CLAGGPFYNEQFF. In DNA form, the CDR3 reads TGCCTAGCGGGGGGGCCTTTCTACAATGAGCAGTTCTTC.

The genes are TRBV6-5 and TRBJ2-1; D tentatively reads TRBD1 or TRBD2 (5 bases each). CDR1 and CDR2 (germline): MNHEY, SVGAGI. There are 13 residues in the CDR3. The germline V and J ends were trimmed by 2 bases and 6 bases, with 8 bases remaining between them. This CDR3 is CASSYQGPNEQFF. The CDR3 DNA reads as TGTGCCAGCAGTTACCAGGGACCCAATGAGCAGTTCTTC.

The V and J genes are TRBV15 and TRBJ1-4; no reliable D call. Trimming removed 0 bases at V and 8 bases at J, with 10 bases between. The CDR3 covers 14 residues. Germline V gene data show CDR1 as LNHNV and CDR2 as YYDKDF (reference sequence). The CDR3 reads CATSRDRDGEKLFF. The CDR3 nucleotides are TGTGCCACCAGCAGAGATAGGGATGGCGAAAAACTGTTTTTT.

V gene TRBV2 combines with J gene TRBJ2-1; D unclear. Between the trimmed V and J ends, which lost 6 bases and 4 bases, there was a span of 13 bases. The germline V gene has CDR1 SNHLY and CDR2 FYNNEI. This CDR3 contains 14 residues. The CDR3 spells CASRPHDLYNEQFF. CDR3 sequence (DNA): TGTGCCAGCAGGCCGCACGACTTGTACAATGAGCAGTTCTTC.

V gene TRBV7-6 combines with J gene TRBJ2-3; D may be TRBD1 (6 bases). Germline V lookup: CDR1 SGHVS, CDR2 FNYEAQ. The V end was cut by 0 bases, the J end by 3 bases, with 16 bases between. The CDR3 has 17 amino acids. CDR3 nucleotide sequence: TGTGCCAGCAGCTTAGCTGTAGGGGGTCATAGTACAGATACGCAGTATTTT. Amino acid sequence: CASSLAVGGHSTDTQYF.

Comment on this clonotype: A read error is possible here, since a much larger clone lies one base away. This sequence joins TRBV3-1 and TRBJ1-2; no definite D call. CDR3 size: 13 residues. In germline, CDR1 is LGHDT, CDR2 YNNKEL (reference sequence). CDR3 sequence: CAGSQGGDYGYTF. The CDR3 DNA sequence: TGTGCCGGCAGCCAAGGCGGCGACTATGGCTACACCTTC.

As to this clonotype: Mismatch with germline at one junction end may stem from a read error. The chain recombines TRBV4-1 with TRBJ1-2, with 8 bases identical to TRBD1. CDR1 is MGHRA and CDR2 is YSYEKL in the germline V gene. The CDR3 has 16 amino acids. This CDR3 is CASSLRDDRGNDGYTF. Written as DNA, the CDR3 is TGCGCCAGCAGCCTCCGAGACGACAGGGGTAACGATGGCTACACCTTC.

The chain carries TRBV12-3 or TRBV12-4 and TRBJ2-2; 12 bases agree with TRBD2. Losses at the gene ends were 3 bases for V and 6 bases for J; bases not matched to a gene: 11. The CDR3 has 18 residues. CDR3 nucleotides: TGTGCCAGCAGTTTTTTATCGACTAGCGGGAGTAAGGCCGGGGAGCTGTTTTTT. This gives the protein CASSFLSTSGSKAGELFF.

J is TRBJ1-4 and V is TRBV6-6; the D is unclear. Deletions cut 5 bases from V and 5 bases from J, with 12 bases between. Germline CDR1 reads MNHNY; CDR2 reads SVGAGI (reference sequence). CDR3 size: 14 residues. In DNA, the CDR3 is TGTGCCAGCAGTCCCAGACGGGAAAATGAAAAACTGTTTTTT. It translates to CASSPRRENEKLFF.

The CDR3 region is CASSPVVGASIGFTDTQYF. The CDR3 nucleotides are TGTGCCAGCAGCCCGGTCGTTGGGGCGTCGATAGGCTTCACAGATACGCAGTATTTT. This rearrangement joins TRBV7-8 to TRBJ2-3; TRBD1 is a possible D gene (5 bases). The germline V and J ends were trimmed by 5 bases and 2 bases, with 26 bases remaining between them. CDR3 length: 19 amino acids. Per the germline V gene, CDR1 is SGHVS and CDR2 is FQNEAQ. The full variable domain, its missing parts supplied by reference TRBV7-8 and TRBJ2-3, is GAGVSQSPRYKVAKRGQDVALRCDPISGHVSLFWYQQALGQGPEFLTYFQNEAQLDKSGLPSDRFFAERPEGSVSTLKIQRTQQEDSAVYLCASSPVVGASIGFTDTQYFGPGTRLTVL.

The genes are TRBV28 and TRBJ1-2; maybe TRBD1 (6 bases). Germline CDR1 MDHEN, CDR2 SYDVKM. V lost 3 bases, J lost 2 bases, and 13 bases lay in between. This CDR3 is built from 15 residues. This chain's CDR3 is CASSFLQGGNYGYTF. The CDR3 nucleotides read TGTGCCAGCAGTTTCCTACAGGGAGGGAACTATGGCTACACCTTC.

This clonotype was observed once. The gene calls are TRBV9 and TRBJ2-1; D may be TRBD1 (5 bases). Germline V gene sequence: CDR1 SGDLS, CDR2 YYNGEE. This CDR3 is built from 13 residues. Trimming shortened V by 3 bases and J by 12 bases, and 16 bases separated the two germline ends. This chain's CDR3 is CASSASPRVVQFF. The CDR3 bases are TGTGCCAGCAGCGCATCCCCCAGGGTAGTGCAGTTCTTC.

This chain connects TRBV3-1 to TRBJ2-2; 7 bases align to TRBD1. The CDR3 runs to 13 residues. V was clipped by 5 bases and J by 7 bases; unmatched bases: 4. Germline V lookup: CDR1 LGHDT, CDR2 YNNKEL (reference sequence). For the CDR3, the DNA is TGTGCCAGCAGCGTGGACAGGAGCGGGGAGCTGTTTTTT. Translation gives CASSVDRSGELFF.

The CDR3 DNA follows: TGTGCCAGCAGCCCCCCCGTGGTGGATGAGCAGTTCTTC. It encodes CASSPPVVDEQFF. V gene TRBV7-9 combines with J gene TRBJ2-1; D is unresolved. The germline gives CDR1 SEHNR, CDR2 FQNEAQ (reference sequence). The CDR3 totals 13 residues. The V and J ends lost 5 bases and 8 bases respectively, with 13 bases between them.

The chain carries TRBV20-1 and TRBJ2-7; tentative D call: TRBD1 (6 bases). The CDR3 consists of 14 residues. Per germline, CDR1 DFQATT and CDR2 SNEGSKA (reference sequence). Deletions cut 5 bases from V and 3 bases from J, with 17 bases between. The CDR3 DNA reads TGCAGTGCTTCCCCCCCACAGGACAGCTACGAGCAGTACTTC. As protein: CSASPPQDSYEQYF.

This clonotype was seen more than once but under ten times. The V gene is TRBV6-7, the J gene TRBJ2-7; D is uncertain. TRBV6-7 is sorted into the ORF group, with uncertain function. The CDR3 spans 15 residues. V was clipped by 2 bases and J by 5 bases, with 16 bases between them. The CDR3 DNA follows: TGTGCCAGCAGTTACCCAGGACCGATGGTAGACGAGCAGTACTTC. Translating it yields CASSYPGPMVDEQYF.

The chain has TRBV12-3 or TRBV12-4 and TRBJ1-5, with D maybe TRBD1 (6 bases). Trimming removed 6 bases from V and 0 bases from J, with 12 bases in between. This CDR3 region has 15 residues. In nucleotides, the CDR3 is TGTGCCAGCAGGCTTACAGGGTATAGCAATCAGCCCCAGCATTTT. This translates into CASRLTGYSNQPQHF.